The TCR beta chain described here comes from a study of lymphopenia after photon versus proton radiotherapy. The CDR3 loop spans 14 amino acids. Unmatched junction bases numbered 6, after V lost 0 bases and J lost 8 bases. Germline V gene sequence: CDR1 MGHRA, CDR2 YSYEKL. This clone showed up just a few times. The data were produced by immunoSEQ multiplex PCR, yet TCRdb's version contains in-frame clones alone and is incomplete. The sample has 25,000 to 30,000 clones, around 87% seen once. The chain combines TRBV4-1 with TRBJ1-2; 7 bases align to TRBD1. This sample comprised peripheral blood, obtained from a patient treated with proton-based radiotherapy. This TCR was recovered from a woman in her sixties with cholangiocarcinoma. Some clones in this sample may be carry-over from other donors' samples. Here the CDR3 reads CASSQELTGVGYTF. CDR3 DNA sequence: TGCGCCAGCAGCCAAGAACTAACAGGGGTAGGCTACACCTTC.